This T cell receptor (beta chain) was retrieved from a study of memory CD4+ T cells and cytomegalovirus serostatus. The sort gate was single viable CD3+CD4+CD8-CD45RO+ cells for memory CD4+ T cells. This clone was recorded once. TCRdb's table, derived via immunoSEQ multiplex PCR, lists solely in-frame clones and lacks some. The sample consists of tens of thousands of clones, around 80% of them appearing once. Germline-derived CDR1 and CDR2 are SGHRS and YFSETQ. V was clipped by 4 bases and J by 7 bases, with 24 bases between them. The CDR3 loop spans 16 amino acids. V and J are TRBV5-1 and TRBJ2-7; possible D gene TRBD1, 6 bases. The receptor's source is an adult in good health and CMV-seronegative. Sequencing was performed on memory CD4+ T cells from blood. The CDR3 coding sequence is TGCGCCAGCAGCAACAGGGAGAGGGCTACTACTAGTGAGCAGTACTTC. Residues: CASSNRERATTSEQYF.